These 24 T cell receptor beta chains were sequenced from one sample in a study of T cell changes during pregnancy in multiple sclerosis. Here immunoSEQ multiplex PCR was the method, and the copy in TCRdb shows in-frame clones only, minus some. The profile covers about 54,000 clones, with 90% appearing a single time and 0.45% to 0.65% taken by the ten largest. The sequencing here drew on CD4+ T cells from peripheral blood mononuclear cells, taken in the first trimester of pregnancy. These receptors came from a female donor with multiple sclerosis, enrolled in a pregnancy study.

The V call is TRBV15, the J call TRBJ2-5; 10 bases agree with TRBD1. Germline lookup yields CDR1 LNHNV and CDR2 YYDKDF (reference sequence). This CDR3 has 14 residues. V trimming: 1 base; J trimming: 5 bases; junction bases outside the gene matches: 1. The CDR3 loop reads CATSRGDRGETQYF. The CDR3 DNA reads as TGTGCCACCAGCAGAGGGGACAGGGGTGAGACCCAGTACTTC.

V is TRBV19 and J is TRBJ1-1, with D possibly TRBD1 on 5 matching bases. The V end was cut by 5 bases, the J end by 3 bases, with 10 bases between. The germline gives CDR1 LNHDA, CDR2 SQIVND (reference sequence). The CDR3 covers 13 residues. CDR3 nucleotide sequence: TGTGCCAGTAGTGCTACAGGATACACTGAAGCTTTCTTT. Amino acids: CASSATGYTEAFF.

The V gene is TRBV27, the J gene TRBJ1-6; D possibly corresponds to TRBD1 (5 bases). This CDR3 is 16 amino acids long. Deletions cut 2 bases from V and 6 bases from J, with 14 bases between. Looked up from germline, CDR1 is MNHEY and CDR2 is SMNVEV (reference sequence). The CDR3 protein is CASSLIGVGINSPLHF. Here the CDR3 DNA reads TGTGCCAGCAGTTTAATAGGGGTGGGGATTAATTCACCCCTCCACTTT.

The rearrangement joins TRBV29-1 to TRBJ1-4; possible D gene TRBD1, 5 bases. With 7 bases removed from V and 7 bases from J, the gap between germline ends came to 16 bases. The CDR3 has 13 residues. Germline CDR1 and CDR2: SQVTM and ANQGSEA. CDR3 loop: CSGGAGEGEKLFF. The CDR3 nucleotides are TGCAGCGGCGGAGCGGGGGAGGGTGAAAAACTGTTTTTT.

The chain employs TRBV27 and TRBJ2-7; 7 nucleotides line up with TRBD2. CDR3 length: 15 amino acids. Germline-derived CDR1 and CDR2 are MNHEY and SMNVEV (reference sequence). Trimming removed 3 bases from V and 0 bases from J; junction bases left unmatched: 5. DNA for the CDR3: TGTGCCAGCAGTTTTACCAGACTAGCCTCCTACGAGCAGTACTTC. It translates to CASSFTRLASYEQYF.

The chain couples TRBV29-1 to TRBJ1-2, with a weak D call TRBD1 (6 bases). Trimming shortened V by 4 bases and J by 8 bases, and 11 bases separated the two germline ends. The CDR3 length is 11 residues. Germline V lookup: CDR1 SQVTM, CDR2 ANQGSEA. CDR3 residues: CSVGTGTGYTF. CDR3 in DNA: TGCAGCGTTGGTACAGGGACCGGCTACACCTTC.

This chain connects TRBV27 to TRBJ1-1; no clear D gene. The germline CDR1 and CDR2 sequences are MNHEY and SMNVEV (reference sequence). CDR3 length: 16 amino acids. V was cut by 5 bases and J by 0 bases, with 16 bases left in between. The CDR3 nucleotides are TGTGCCAGCAGTCCAAGAGGCAGCGTCATGAACACTGAAGCTTTCTTT. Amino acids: CASSPRGSVMNTEAFF.

CDR3 nucleotide sequence: TGCGCCAGCAGCCGTCCCGGGACTGAAGCTTTCTTT. It encodes CASSRPGTEAFF. The V and J genes are TRBV4-1 and TRBJ1-1; D unclear. This CDR3 has 12 residues. Per the germline V gene, CDR1 is MGHRA and CDR2 is YSYEKL. The V end was cut by 4 bases, the J end by 5 bases, with 8 bases between.

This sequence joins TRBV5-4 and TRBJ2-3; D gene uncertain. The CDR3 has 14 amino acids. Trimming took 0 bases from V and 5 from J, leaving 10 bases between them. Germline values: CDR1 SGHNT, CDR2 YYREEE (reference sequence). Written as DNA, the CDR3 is TGTGCCAGCAGCTTGGCGCTTGAGGTAGATACGCAGTATTTT. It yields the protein CASSLALEVDTQYF.

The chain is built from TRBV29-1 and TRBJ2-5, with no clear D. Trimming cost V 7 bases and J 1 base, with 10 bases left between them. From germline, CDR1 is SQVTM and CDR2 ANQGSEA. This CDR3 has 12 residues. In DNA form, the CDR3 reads TGCAGCGGCCTCGAGGCCCAAGAGACCCAGTACTTC. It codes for CSGLEAQETQYF.

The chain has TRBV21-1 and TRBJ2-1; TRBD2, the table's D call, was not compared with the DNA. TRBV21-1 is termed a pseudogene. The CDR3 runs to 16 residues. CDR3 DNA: TGTGCCAGCAGCAAAGATTCGCTAGCGGGTGGCAATGAGCAGTTCTTC. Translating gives CASSKDSLAGGNEQFF.

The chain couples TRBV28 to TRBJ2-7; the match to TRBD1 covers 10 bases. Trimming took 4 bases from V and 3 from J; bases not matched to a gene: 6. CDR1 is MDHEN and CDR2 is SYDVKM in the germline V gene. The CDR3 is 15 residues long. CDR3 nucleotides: TGTGCCAGCAGTTCCCCGACAGGGGGCTACTACGAGCAGTACTTC. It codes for CASSSPTGGYYEQYF.

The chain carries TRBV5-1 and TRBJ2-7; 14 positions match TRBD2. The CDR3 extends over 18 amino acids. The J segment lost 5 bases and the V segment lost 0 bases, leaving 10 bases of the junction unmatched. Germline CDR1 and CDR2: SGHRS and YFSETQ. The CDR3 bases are TGCGCCAGCAGCTTGGCCCCTACCGGGACTAGCGGGAGCCACGAGCAGTACTTC. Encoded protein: CASSLAPTGTSGSHEQYF. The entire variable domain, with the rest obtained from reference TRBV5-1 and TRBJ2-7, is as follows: KAGVTQTPRYLIKTRGQQVTLSCSPISGHRSVSWYQQTPGQGLQFLFEYFSETQRNKGNFPGRFSGRQFSNSRSEMNVSTLELGDSALYLCASSLAPTGTSGSHEQYFGPGTRLTVT.

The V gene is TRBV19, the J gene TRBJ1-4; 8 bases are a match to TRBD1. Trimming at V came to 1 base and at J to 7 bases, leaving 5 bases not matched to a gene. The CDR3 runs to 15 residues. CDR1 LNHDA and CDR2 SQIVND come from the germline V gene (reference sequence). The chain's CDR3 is CASSIVGTGGEKLFF. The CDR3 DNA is TGTGCCAGTAGTATAGTCGGAACAGGGGGTGAAAAACTGTTTTTT. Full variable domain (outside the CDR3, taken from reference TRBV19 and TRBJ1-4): DGGITQSPKYLFRKEGQNVTLSCEQNLNHDAMYWYRQDPGQGLRLIYYSQIVNDFQKGDIAEGYSVSREKKESFPLTVTSAQKNPTAFYLCASSIVGTGGEKLFFGSGTQLSVL.

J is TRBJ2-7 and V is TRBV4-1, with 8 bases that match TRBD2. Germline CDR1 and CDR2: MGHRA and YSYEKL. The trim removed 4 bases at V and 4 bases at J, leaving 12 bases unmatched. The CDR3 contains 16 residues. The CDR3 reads CASSLIPSGREYEQYF. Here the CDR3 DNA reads TGCGCCAGCAGCCTTATCCCGAGCGGGAGAGAATACGAGCAGTACTTC.

The CDR3 DNA reads TGTGCCAGCAGGCAAACAGGGGGCGCGGGGAACATTCAGTACTTC. This codes for CASRQTGGAGNIQYF. The chain links TRBV28 to TRBJ2-4; 9 nucleotides match TRBD1. CDR1 is MDHEN, CDR2 SYDVKM, per germline. J was trimmed by 7 bases and V by 6 bases; bases with no gene match: 10. The CDR3 totals 15 residues.

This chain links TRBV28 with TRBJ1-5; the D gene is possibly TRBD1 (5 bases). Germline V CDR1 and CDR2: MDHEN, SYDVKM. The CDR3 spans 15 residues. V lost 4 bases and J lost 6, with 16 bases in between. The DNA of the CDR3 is TGTGCCAGCAGTTCCGTGCGGGGGGTTGTTCAGCCCCAGCATTTT. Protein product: CASSSVRGVVQPQHF.

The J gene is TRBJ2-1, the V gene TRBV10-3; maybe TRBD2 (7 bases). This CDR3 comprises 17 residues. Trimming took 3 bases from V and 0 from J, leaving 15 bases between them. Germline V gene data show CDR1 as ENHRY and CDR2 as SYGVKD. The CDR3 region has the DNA TGTGCCATCAGTGAAGTTAAGGCGGGGGCCTCCTACAATGAGCAGTTCTTC. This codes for CAISEVKAGASYNEQFF.

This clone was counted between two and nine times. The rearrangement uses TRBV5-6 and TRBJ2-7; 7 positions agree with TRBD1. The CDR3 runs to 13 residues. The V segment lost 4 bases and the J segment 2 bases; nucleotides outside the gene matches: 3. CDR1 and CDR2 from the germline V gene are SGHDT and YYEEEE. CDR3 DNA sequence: TGTGCCAGCAGCAGGACAGGAACCTACGAGCAGTACTTC. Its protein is CASSRTGTYEQYF.

The CDR3 sequence is CARREGLRTEAFF. In DNA, the CDR3 is TGTGCCCGAAGGGAGGGGTTGAGGACTGAAGCTTTCTTT. The chain carries TRBV30 and TRBJ1-1, with D maybe TRBD1 (5 bases). V lost 8 bases and J lost 5, with 18 bases in between. Germline V gives CDR1 GTSNPN, CDR2 SVGIG (reference sequence). This CDR3 has 13 residues.

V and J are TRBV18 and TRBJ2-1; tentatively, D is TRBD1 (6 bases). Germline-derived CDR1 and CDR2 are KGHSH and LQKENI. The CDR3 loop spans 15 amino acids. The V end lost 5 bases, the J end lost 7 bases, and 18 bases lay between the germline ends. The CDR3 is CASSSNRGTGNEQFF. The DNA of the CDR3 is TGTGCCAGCTCATCCAATCGGGGTACAGGGAATGAGCAGTTCTTC.

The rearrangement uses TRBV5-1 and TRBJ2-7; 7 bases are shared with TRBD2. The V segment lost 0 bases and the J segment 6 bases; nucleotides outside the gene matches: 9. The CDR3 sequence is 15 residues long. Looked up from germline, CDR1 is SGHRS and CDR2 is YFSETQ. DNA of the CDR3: TGCGCCAGCAGCTTGGCGGTGGGAGCGGGAAGCGAGCAGTACTTC. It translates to CASSLAVGAGSEQYF.

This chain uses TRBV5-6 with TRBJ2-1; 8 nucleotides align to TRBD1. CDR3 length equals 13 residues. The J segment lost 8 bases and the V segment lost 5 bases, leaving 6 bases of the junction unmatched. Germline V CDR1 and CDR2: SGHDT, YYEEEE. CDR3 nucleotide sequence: TGTGCCAGCAGTTCGACAGGGGTCCATGAGCAGTTCTTC. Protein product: CASSSTGVHEQFF. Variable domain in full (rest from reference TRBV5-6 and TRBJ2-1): DAGVTQSPTHLIKTRGQQVTLRCSPKSGHDTVSWYQQALGQGPQFIFQYYEEEERQRGNFPDRFSGHQFPNYSSELNVNALLLGDSALYLCASSSTGVHEQFFGPGTRLTVL.

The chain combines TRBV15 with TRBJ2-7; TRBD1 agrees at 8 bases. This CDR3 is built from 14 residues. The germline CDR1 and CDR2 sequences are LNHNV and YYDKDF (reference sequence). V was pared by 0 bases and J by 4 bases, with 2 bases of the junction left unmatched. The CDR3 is CATSRDQGAYEQYF. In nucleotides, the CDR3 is TGTGCCACCAGCAGAGATCAGGGGGCTTACGAGCAGTACTTC.